This T cell receptor (beta chain) was captured by sequencing in a study of T cells in Graves' hyperthyroidism and ophthalmopathy. This clonotype was counted ten times or more. Germline assignment: CDR1 LNHDA and CDR2 SQIVND (reference sequence). The CDR3 sequence is 16 residues long. V was shortened by 9 bases and J by 3 bases, with 23 bases between the two germline ends. Amplification of TCR beta CDR3 regions was performed using RNA transcripts as template. A set of HTBI primers served as the primers for a first-round RT-PCR of the TCR CDR3. TCRdb re-called the multiplex PCR reads through MiXCR, storing one row per CDR3 protein. This repertoire shows about 350,000 distinct CDR3 sequences, over 11% found once; its top ten account for approximately 23%.

This TCR derives from a woman aged 25 to 45 with Graves' hyperthyroidism. The sequenced sample was blood. V and J are TRBV19 and TRBJ1-2; TRBD1 might be the D (6 bases). As DNA, the CDR3 is TGTGCCAGCGACGAGACAGGCCTCGGGTCCCACTATGGCTACACCTTC. Its protein product is CASDETGLGSHYGYTF.